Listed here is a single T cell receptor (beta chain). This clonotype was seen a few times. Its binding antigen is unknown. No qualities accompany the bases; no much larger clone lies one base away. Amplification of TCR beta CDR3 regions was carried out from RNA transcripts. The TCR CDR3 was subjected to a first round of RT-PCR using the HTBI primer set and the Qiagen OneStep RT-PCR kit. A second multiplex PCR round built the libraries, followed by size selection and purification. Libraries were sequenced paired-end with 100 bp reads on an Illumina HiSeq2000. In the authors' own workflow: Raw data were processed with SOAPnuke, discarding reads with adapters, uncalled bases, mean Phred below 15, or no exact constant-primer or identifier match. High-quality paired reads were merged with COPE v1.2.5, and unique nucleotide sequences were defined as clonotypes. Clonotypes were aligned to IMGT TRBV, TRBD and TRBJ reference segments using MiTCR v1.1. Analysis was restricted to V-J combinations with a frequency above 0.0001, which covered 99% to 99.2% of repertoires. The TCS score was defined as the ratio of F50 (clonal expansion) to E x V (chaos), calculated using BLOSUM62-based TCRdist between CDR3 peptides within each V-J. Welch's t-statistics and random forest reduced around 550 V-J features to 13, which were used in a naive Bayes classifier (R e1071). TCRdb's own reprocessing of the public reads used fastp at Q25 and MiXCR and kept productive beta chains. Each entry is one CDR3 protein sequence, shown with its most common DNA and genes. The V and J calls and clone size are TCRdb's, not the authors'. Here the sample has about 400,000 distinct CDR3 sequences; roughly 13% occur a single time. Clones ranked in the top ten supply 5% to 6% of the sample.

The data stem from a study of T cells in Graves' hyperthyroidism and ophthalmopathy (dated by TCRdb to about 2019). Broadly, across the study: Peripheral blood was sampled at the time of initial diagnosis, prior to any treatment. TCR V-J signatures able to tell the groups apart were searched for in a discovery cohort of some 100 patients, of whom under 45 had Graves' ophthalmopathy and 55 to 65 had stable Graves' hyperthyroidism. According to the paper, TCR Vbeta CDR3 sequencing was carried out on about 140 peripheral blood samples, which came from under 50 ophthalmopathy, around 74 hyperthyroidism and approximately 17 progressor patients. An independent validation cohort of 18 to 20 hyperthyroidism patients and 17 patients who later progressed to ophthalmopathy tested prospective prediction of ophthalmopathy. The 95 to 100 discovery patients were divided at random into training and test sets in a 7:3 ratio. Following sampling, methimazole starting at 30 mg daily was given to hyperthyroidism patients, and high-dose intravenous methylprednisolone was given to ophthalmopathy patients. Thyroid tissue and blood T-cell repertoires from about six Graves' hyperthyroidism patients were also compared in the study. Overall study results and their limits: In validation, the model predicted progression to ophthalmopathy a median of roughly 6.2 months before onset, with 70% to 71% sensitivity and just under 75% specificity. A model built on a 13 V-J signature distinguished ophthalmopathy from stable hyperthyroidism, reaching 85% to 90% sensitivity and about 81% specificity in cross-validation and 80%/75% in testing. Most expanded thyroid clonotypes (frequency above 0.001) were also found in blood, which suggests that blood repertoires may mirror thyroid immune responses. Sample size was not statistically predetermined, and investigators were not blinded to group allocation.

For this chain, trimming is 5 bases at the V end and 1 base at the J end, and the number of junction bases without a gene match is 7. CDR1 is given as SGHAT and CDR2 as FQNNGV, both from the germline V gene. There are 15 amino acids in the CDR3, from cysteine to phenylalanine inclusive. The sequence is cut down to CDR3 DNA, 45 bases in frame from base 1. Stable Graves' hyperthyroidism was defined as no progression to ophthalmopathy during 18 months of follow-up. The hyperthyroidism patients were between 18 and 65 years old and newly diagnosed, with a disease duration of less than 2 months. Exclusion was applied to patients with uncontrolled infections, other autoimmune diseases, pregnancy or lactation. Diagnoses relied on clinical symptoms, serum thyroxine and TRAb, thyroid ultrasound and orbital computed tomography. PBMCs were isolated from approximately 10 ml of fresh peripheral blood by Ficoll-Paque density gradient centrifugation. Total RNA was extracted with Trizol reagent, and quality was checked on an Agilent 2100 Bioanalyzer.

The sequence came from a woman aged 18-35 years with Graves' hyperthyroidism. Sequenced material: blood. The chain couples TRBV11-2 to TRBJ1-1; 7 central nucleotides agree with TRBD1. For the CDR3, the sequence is CASSPQTGQNTEAFF. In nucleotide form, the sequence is TGTGCCAGCAGCCCGCAGACAGGGCAGAACACTGAAGCTTTCTTT.